The 27 T cell receptor beta chains listed next were all sequenced from one sample in a study of cytomegalovirus exposure and HLA in healthy donors. Primers included in the PCR were 60 Vbeta and 13 Jbeta primers. Only in-frame clones appear in the TCRdb table, and some are missing; sequencing was by immunoSEQ multiplex PCR. Here the sample spans 200,000 to 250,000 clones, more than 75% being singletons. Source material: PBMCs. Source of these receptors: a male donor in good health and CMV-seronegative.

The genes are TRBV7-2 and TRBJ2-5; 11 bases are a match to TRBD1. V dropped 0 bases and J dropped 4; count of bases not matched to a gene: 4. The CDR3 runs to 16 residues. Germline-derived CDR1 and CDR2 are SGHTA and FQGNSA. This CDR3 is CASSLAGQGARETQYF. For the CDR3, the DNA is TGTGCCAGCAGCTTAGCCGGACAGGGGGCGAGAGAGACCCAGTACTTC.

The V call is TRBV7-9, the J call TRBJ1-4; TRBD1 might be the D (6 bases). Trimming stripped 6 bases from V and 6 bases from J, with 20 bases between. The CDR3 loop spans 16 amino acids. The germline V gene has CDR1 SEHNR and CDR2 FQNEAQ (reference sequence). DNA of the CDR3: TGTGCCAGCAGTTATCCGCAGGGGTTTGCGGATGAAAAACTGTTTTTT. Translation: CASSYPQGFADEKLFF.

The V and J genes are TRBV5-1 and TRBJ2-7; 8 nucleotides align to TRBD1. The CDR3 has 13 residues. Germline-derived CDR1 and CDR2 are SGHRS and YFSETQ. Losses at the gene ends were 1 base for V and 5 bases for J; bases not matched to a gene: 2. Written as DNA, the CDR3 is TGCGCCAGCAGCTTGACAGGGGGGAACGAGCAGTACTTC. The encoded protein is CASSLTGGNEQYF.

This chain uses TRBV27 with TRBJ2-3; no definite D call. V gave up 3 bases and J gave up 3 bases, with 10 bases separating them. The CDR3 loop spans 14 amino acids. Germline assignment: CDR1 MNHEY and CDR2 SMNVEV (reference sequence). The chain's CDR3 is CASSLNSLTDTQYF. The CDR3 DNA reads as TGTGCCAGCAGTTTGAACAGCTTAACAGATACGCAGTATTTT.

The CDR3 loop reads CASSQVPARGGQPQHF. The CDR3 DNA reads as TGCGCCAGCAGCCAAGTCCCTGCCAGAGGAGGGCAGCCCCAGCATTTT. The V gene is TRBV4-1, the J gene TRBJ1-5; D is uncertain. Germline assignment: CDR1 MGHRA and CDR2 YSYEKL. Deletions cut 1 base from V and 7 bases from J, with 17 bases between. There are 16 residues in the CDR3.

V gene TRBV10-3 combines with J gene TRBJ2-1; TRBD2 matches at 7 bases. The CDR3 totals 17 residues. Germline V gene data show CDR1 as ENHRY and CDR2 as SYGVKD. V was pared by 4 bases and J by 3 bases, with 12 bases of the junction left unmatched. CDR3 in amino acids: CAISGSRASGDYNEQFF. The DNA of the CDR3 is TGTGCCATCAGTGGGTCCCGAGCTAGCGGAGACTACAATGAGCAGTTCTTC.

The V call is TRBV6-1, the J call TRBJ2-7; possible D gene TRBD1, 6 bases. The length of the CDR3 is 15 residues. The germline V gene encodes CDR1 MNHNS and CDR2 SASEGT. Trimming shortened V by 1 base and J by 3 bases, and 13 bases separated the two germline ends. The CDR3 here is CASSEDRATFYEQYF. The CDR3 DNA reads as TGTGCCAGCAGTGAAGACAGGGCGACGTTCTACGAGCAGTACTTC.

The rearrangement links TRBV9 to TRBJ1-4, with a weak D call TRBD1 (5 bases). Per germline, CDR1 SGDLS and CDR2 YYNGEE. Deletions cut 0 bases from V and 8 bases from J, with 11 bases between. The CDR3 has 14 residues. CDR3 amino acids: CASSVEGGDEKLFF. The CDR3 DNA sequence: TGTGCCAGCAGCGTAGAGGGAGGGGACGAAAAACTGTTTTTT.

This rearrangement joins TRBV28 to TRBJ2-1; 10 nucleotides align to TRBD2. The J segment lost 10 bases and the V segment lost 4 bases, leaving 13 bases of the junction unmatched. The CDR3 totals 16 residues. CDR1 and CDR2 from the germline V gene are MDHEN and SYDVKM. The CDR3 DNA reads as TGTGCCAGCAGTTCCGGAGGAGCGGGAGGGTCCGGGGAGCAGTTCTTC. This translates into CASSSGGAGGSGEQFF.

V usage is TRBV10-3 and J usage is TRBJ2-7, with TRBD1 identical over 11 bases. CDR1 is ENHRY and CDR2 is SYGVKD in the germline V gene. This CDR3 region has 15 residues. V was pared by 2 bases and J by 3 bases, with 3 bases of the junction left unmatched. Written as DNA, the CDR3 is TGTGCCATCAGTGAGAGGGACAGGGGGAACTACGAGCAGTACTTC. It is translated as CAISERDRGNYEQYF.

The chain links TRBV27 to TRBJ2-7, with 7 positions matching TRBD1. The CDR3 loop spans 15 amino acids. The ends lost 5 bases at V and 4 bases at J; junction bases unmatched: 11. Germline V lookup: CDR1 MNHEY, CDR2 SMNVEV (reference sequence). The CDR3 DNA sequence: TGTGCCAGCAGTGCGCCGGGACAGCGGATTTACGAGCAGTACTTC. Its protein is CASSAPGQRIYEQYF.

Only a few counts were recorded for this clone. This chain links TRBV5-6 with TRBJ1-4; D is unclear. Trimming removed 3 bases from V and 0 bases from J, with 9 bases in between. Germline CDR1 and CDR2: SGHDT and YYEEEE. This CDR3 has 15 amino acids. CDR3 nucleotides: TGTGCCAGCAGCTCGATCGAGGCAACTAATGAAAAACTGTTTTTT. It yields the protein CASSSIEATNEKLFF.

J is TRBJ2-1 and V is TRBV5-1; 11 bases align to TRBD2. The J segment lost 6 bases and the V segment lost 4 bases, leaving 6 bases of the junction unmatched. Germline loops: CDR1 SGHRS, CDR2 YFSETQ. This CDR3 contains 15 residues. The DNA for the CDR3 is TGCGCCAGCAGCCCCGGGACTAGCGGAGCCAATGAGCAGTTCTTC. It yields the protein CASSPGTSGANEQFF.

This chain uses TRBV19 with TRBJ1-5, with D possibly matching TRBD1 (5 bases). This CDR3 region has 14 residues. V lost 5 bases, J lost 3 bases, and 11 bases lay in between. Germline V lookup: CDR1 LNHDA, CDR2 SQIVND (reference sequence). The CDR3 DNA is TGTGCCAGTAGTGTAACAGGAAACAATCAGCCCCAGCATTTT. Protein: CASSVTGNNQPQHF. Combining the CDR3 with reference TRBV19 and TRBJ1-5 gives the whole variable domain DGGITQSPKYLFRKEGQNVTLSCEQNLNHDAMYWYRQDPGQGLRLIYYSQIVNDFQKGDIAEGYSVSREKKESFPLTVTSAQKNPTAFYLCASSVTGNNQPQHFGDGTRLSIL.

V usage is TRBV15 and J usage is TRBJ2-6; no reliable D call. V lost 0 bases to trimming and J lost 2 bases, with 5 bases between them. CDR1 and CDR2 (germline): LNHNV, YYDKDF (reference sequence). The CDR3 is 15 residues long. The chain's CDR3 is CATSRDRAGANVLTF. Written as DNA, the CDR3 is TGTGCCACCAGCAGAGATCGGGCTGGGGCCAACGTCCTGACTTTC.

This clone was seen only once. V is TRBV19 and J is TRBJ2-1; 8 positions agree with TRBD1. Trimming cost V 3 bases and J 5 bases; bases outside gene matches: 3. The V gene's germline CDR1 is LNHDA and CDR2 SQIVND (reference sequence). The CDR3 is 14 residues long. The CDR3 region is CASSIDRGNNEQFF. The CDR3 DNA reads as TGTGCCAGTAGTATCGACAGGGGCAACAATGAGCAGTTCTTC.

This clone was detected only a few times. The V gene is TRBV29-1, the J gene TRBJ1-1, with 7 positions matching TRBD1. Germline values: CDR1 SQVTM, CDR2 ANQGSEA. The CDR3 consists of 13 residues. V was pared by 3 bases and J by 3 bases, with 4 bases of the junction left unmatched. DNA for the CDR3: TGCAGCGTTGATGAGGGGGCGTACACTGAAGCTTTCTTT. The encoded protein is CSVDEGAYTEAFF.

The rearrangement joins TRBV7-9 to TRBJ1-5; D is perhaps TRBD1 (5 bases). V lost 3 bases to trimming and J lost 6 bases, with 15 bases between them. The CDR3 contains 15 residues. Germline values: CDR1 SEHNR, CDR2 FQNEAQ (reference sequence). The DNA for the CDR3 is TGTGCCAGCAGCTTTGGGCAGGGTGGCGGTCAGCCCCAGCATTTT. The encoded protein is CASSFGQGGGQPQHF.

This clone was seen just once. V usage is TRBV25-1 and J usage is TRBJ1-1; D is possibly TRBD1 (5 bases). Per the germline V gene, CDR1 is MGHDK and CDR2 is SYGVNS. The ends were cut back, 2 bases at V and 1 base at J, with 11 bases in the middle. The CDR3 runs 15 residues. DNA of the CDR3: TGTGCCAGCAGTGAAGTGAGGCAGGGGAACACTGAAGCTTTCTTT. This encodes CASSEVRQGNTEAFF. The whole variable domain, remainder taken from reference TRBV25-1 and TRBJ1-1, is EADIYQTPRYLVIGTGKKITLECSQTMGHDKMYWYQQDPGMELHLIHYSYGVNSTEKGDLSSESTVSRIRTEHFPLTLESARPSHTSQYLCASSEVRQGNTEAFFGQGTRLTVV.

Points on this clone: The same CDR3 is also encoded by other DNA sequences in this sample. The DNA of the CDR3 is TGTGCCAGCAGCCCGCGGCAGGGTTCGGCAGGGGCCAACGTCCTGACTTTC. It translates to CASSPRQGSAGANVLTF. The chain recombines TRBV7-3 with TRBJ2-6; a weak D match, TRBD1 (5 bases). This CDR3 has 17 amino acids. V lost 5 bases and J lost 4, with 18 bases in between. Germline assignment: CDR1 SGHTA and CDR2 FQGTGA.

The CDR3: CASSVDPGQNTGELFF. The CDR3 nucleotides are TGTGCCAGCAGCGTAGACCCGGGACAGAACACCGGGGAGCTGTTTTTT. The chain carries TRBV9 and TRBJ2-2, with TRBD1 as a possible D gene (6 bases). Trimming cost V 0 bases and J 1 base, with 10 bases left between them. Per the germline V gene, CDR1 is SGDLS and CDR2 is YYNGEE. This CDR3 is 16 amino acids long.

This clone was picked up a small number of times. The rearrangement joins TRBV5-4 to TRBJ1-1; 8 positions agree with TRBD1. J gave up 4 bases and V 4 bases, and 9 bases lay outside the gene matches. The germline gives CDR1 SGHNT, CDR2 YYREEE (reference sequence). This CDR3 contains 15 residues. In DNA, the CDR3 is TGTGCCAGCAGCGCGGCCGACAGGGGAGTCACTGAAGCTTTCTTT. It codes for CASSAADRGVTEAFF.

The gene calls are TRBV7-3 and TRBJ2-1, with 7 bases identical to TRBD2. Per germline, CDR1 SGHTA and CDR2 FQGTGA. The V and J ends lost 2 bases and 4 bases, in that order; junction bases with no gene match: 8. This CDR3 is built from 16 residues. The CDR3 protein is CASSLGAGRDYNEQFF. The DNA of the CDR3 is TGTGCCAGCAGCTTAGGGGCAGGGAGGGATTACAATGAGCAGTTCTTC.

This clone qualifies as medium-sized. The junction and the germline gene differ at one end; a read error may be behind it. V is TRBV4-2 and J is TRBJ2-2, with TRBD1 matching over 8 bases. The CDR3 contains 16 residues. The germline V gene has CDR1 LGHNA and CDR2 YNFKEQ. This CDR3 is CASSQDRTGNPGELFF. DNA for the CDR3: TGTGCCAGCAGCCAAGACAGGACAGGGAACCCCGGGGAGCTGTTTTTT.

This sequence joins TRBV27 and TRBJ1-2, with D unclear. The V end lost 2 bases, the J end lost 8 bases, and 18 bases lay between the germline ends. CDR3 size: 15 residues. CDR1 MNHEY and CDR2 SMNVEV come from the germline V gene (reference sequence). The CDR3 here is CASSLQAGMSGGYTF. The CDR3 region has the DNA TGTGCCAGCAGTTTACAAGCGGGAATGTCGGGCGGCTACACCTTC.

V gene TRBV7-3 combines with J gene TRBJ2-3, with D perhaps TRBD2 (6 bases). The length of the CDR3 is 12 residues. The germline V and J ends were trimmed by 3 bases and 5 bases, with 6 bases remaining between them. The germline gives CDR1 SGHTA, CDR2 FQGTGA. CDR3 nucleotide sequence: TGTGCCAGCAGCTTCGGGGGAGATACGCAGTATTTT. Protein: CASSFGGDTQYF.

The chain combines TRBV5-6 with TRBJ2-4; 10 bases are a match to TRBD1. V lost 0 bases, J lost 1 base, and 7 bases stayed unmatched. The CDR3 covers 18 residues. The germline CDR1 and CDR2 sequences are SGHDT and YYEEEE. The CDR3 loop reads CASSLGLPGQGAKNIQYF. As DNA, the CDR3 is TGTGCCAGCAGCTTGGGCCTTCCGGGACAGGGGGCCAAAAACATTCAGTACTTC.